Below, 5 T cell receptor beta chains from the same sample are listed, as sequenced in a study of shared clonotypes between healthy human individuals. Libraries were prepared by immunoSEQ multiplex PCR; TCRdb keeps only in-frame clonotypes and omits some of them. The profile covers about a million clones, with 77% appearing a single time and 0.85% to 1% taken by the ten largest. Source material: memory CD4+ T cells from PBMCs. Indicated subset: CD45RA-negative fraction. Receptor source: a man in his late teens or twenties in good health. Some clones in this sample may be carry-over from other donors' samples.

This clone has a single count. A junction boundary mismatches the germline segment, possibly from a read error. The same CDR3 is also encoded by other DNA sequences in this sample. V and J are TRBV25-1 and TRBJ1-2, with 7 bases matching TRBD1. The germline gives CDR1 MGHDK, CDR2 SYGVNS. This CDR3 region has 16 residues. CDR3 amino acids: CASSELGTVGTYGYTF. The DNA for the CDR3 is TGTGCCAGCAGTGAGCTCGGGACAGTGGGTACCTATGGCTACACCTTT.

This chain connects TRBV4-1 to TRBJ2-1; 12 bases match TRBD2. The CDR3 sequence is 17 residues long. Germline assignment: CDR1 MGHRA and CDR2 YSYEKL. V was clipped by 0 bases and J by 7 bases; unmatched bases: 7. CDR3 loop: CASSQEEGLAGGNEQFF. The CDR3 DNA follows: TGCGCCAGCAGCCAAGAAGAGGGACTAGCGGGTGGGAATGAGCAGTTCTTC.

The chain recombines TRBV27 with TRBJ1-2; TRBD1 might be the D (6 bases). Germline loops: CDR1 MNHEY, CDR2 SMNVEV (reference sequence). The CDR3 extends over 14 amino acids. The germline V and J ends were trimmed by 6 bases and 4 bases, with 15 bases remaining between them. The CDR3 DNA is TGTGCCAGCAGCTCCACAGGGTATGGCTATGGCTACACCTTC. Its protein product is CASSSTGYGYGYTF.

This chain uses TRBV5-4 with TRBJ2-7; TRBD2 aligns across 12 bases. Per germline, CDR1 SGHNT and CDR2 YYREEE (reference sequence). With V trimmed by 0 bases and J by 6 bases, 1 base remained unmatched. This CDR3 is 14 amino acids long. CDR3 in DNA: TGTGCCAGCAGCTTGGGACTAGCGGGAGTCGAGCAGTACTTC. Translating it yields CASSLGLAGVEQYF.

In this sample, this clone turned up once. The gene calls are TRBV4-2 and TRBJ2-6; D is undetermined. This CDR3 is built from 17 residues. Trimming removed 0 bases from V and 1 base from J, with 10 bases in between. Germline loops: CDR1 LGHNA, CDR2 YNFKEQ. For the CDR3, the DNA is TGTGCCAGCAGCCAAGATAATCTGGGATCTGGGGCCAACGTCCTGACTTTC. Protein sequence: CASSQDNLGSGANVLTF.